The 29 T cell receptor beta chains below were found in one sample sequenced in a study of T cell responses to AZD1222 COVID-19 vaccine. Generated by immunoSEQ multiplex PCR, the TCRdb table keeps only in-frame clones and is missing some. The sample holds about 120,000 clones, approximately 86% seen once. The starting material was peripheral blood, obtained on day 0 of AZD1222 vaccination. These receptors came from an adult in good health.

J is TRBJ1-6 and V is TRBV19; D remains ambiguous. Germline CDR1 reads LNHDA; CDR2 reads SQIVND (reference sequence). The germline V and J ends were trimmed by 10 bases and 7 bases, with 11 bases remaining between them. The CDR3 sequence is 12 residues long. The CDR3 is CATPSWNSPLHF. Here the CDR3 DNA reads TGTGCCACTCCCTCCTGGAATTCACCCCTCCACTTT.

The rearrangement joins TRBV10-3 to TRBJ2-3, with 9 positions matching TRBD1. The germline V gene has CDR1 ENHRY and CDR2 SYGVKD. This CDR3 is 13 amino acids long. J lost 5 bases, V lost 6 bases, and 3 bases had no gene match. The CDR3 sequence: CAIRRDREDTQYF. The CDR3 DNA reads TGTGCCATCAGAAGGGACAGGGAAGATACGCAGTATTTT.

The chain links TRBV2 to TRBJ2-1; D is perhaps TRBD1 (5 bases). V was trimmed by 11 bases and J by 7 bases, leaving 18 bases between them. Germline-derived CDR1 and CDR2 are SNHLY and FYNNEI. The CDR3 is made up of 13 amino acids. The CDR3 reads CALVSQGVNEQFF. CDR3 DNA: TGTGCCCTAGTATCCCAGGGTGTGAATGAGCAGTTCTTC.

There are a few counts of this clone. The genes are TRBV14 and TRBJ2-7, with TRBD1 as a possible D gene (6 bases). Looked up from germline, CDR1 is SGHDN and CDR2 is FVKESK. This CDR3 spans 12 amino acids. V lost 4 bases and J lost 5, with 9 bases in between. The CDR3 DNA sequence: TGTGCCAGCAGCCGCAGGGGAGACGAGCAGTACTTC. This translates into CASSRRGDEQYF. The entire variable domain, with the rest obtained from reference TRBV14 and TRBJ2-7, is as follows: EAGVTQFPSHSVIEKGQTVTLRCDPISGHDNLYWYRRVMGKEIKFLLHFVKESKQDESGMPNNRFLAERTGGTYSTLKVQPAELEDSGVYFCASSRRGDEQYFGPGTRLTVT.

The CDR3 loop reads CASSPEIQETQYF. CDR3 nucleotides: TGCGCCAGCAGCCCGGAGATCCAAGAGACCCAGTACTTC. V usage is TRBV5-1 and J usage is TRBJ2-5; the D is unclear. The V and J ends lost 4 bases and 1 base respectively, with 8 bases between them. CDR1 and CDR2 from the germline V gene are SGHRS and YFSETQ. This CDR3 region has 13 residues.

CDR3 sequence reads: CASSQGTGARGSGNTIYF. In DNA form, the CDR3 reads TGTGCCAGCAGCCAAGGGACAGGGGCGCGGGGCTCTGGAAACACCATATATTTT. The J gene is TRBJ1-3, the V gene TRBV4-2; 9 bases align to TRBD1. V lost 1 base and J lost 0; bases outside the gene matches: 7. CDR1 and CDR2 from the germline V gene are LGHNA and YNFKEQ. The CDR3 spans 18 residues.

The J gene is TRBJ1-4, the V gene TRBV18; 8 positions match TRBD1. The CDR3 has 14 amino acids. V gave up 4 bases and J gave up 8 bases; unmatched junction bases: 6. Germline V gives CDR1 KGHSH, CDR2 LQKENI. CDR3 nucleotides: TGTGCCAGCTCACATGGGACAGGCCACGAAAAACTGTTTTTT. It encodes CASSHGTGHEKLFF.

J is TRBJ1-5 and V is TRBV7-8; D ambiguous. The CDR3 has 17 residues. V shed 8 bases and J shed 2 bases, with 22 bases lying between them. CDR1 SGHVS and CDR2 FQNEAQ come from the germline V gene. In nucleotides, the CDR3 is TGTGCCAGCTTCTCCCAGCGGGGAAACCTCCGCAATCAGCCCCAGCATTTT. It translates to CASFSQRGNLRNQPQHF.

The chain has TRBV18 and TRBJ2-2, with D unclear. V was clipped by 0 bases and J by 4 bases, with 3 bases between them. Per germline, CDR1 KGHSH and CDR2 LQKENI. The CDR3 sequence is 13 residues long. CDR3 DNA: TGTGCCAGCTCACCACCAGTCACCGGGGAGCTGTTTTTT. Amino acids: CASSPPVTGELFF.

V and J are TRBV7-6 and TRBJ2-7; TRBD1 aligns across 7 bases. With V trimmed by 1 base and J by 3 bases, 3 bases remained unmatched. The CDR3 length is 14 residues. Germline V gene lookup returns CDR1 SGHVS and CDR2 FNYEAQ. The CDR3 sequence: CASSLGWTGYEQYF. CDR3 DNA: TGTGCCAGCAGCTTAGGATGGACAGGCTACGAGCAGTACTTC.

The chain carries TRBV19 and TRBJ1-4, with TRBD1 matching 7 bases. Germline V gene lookup returns CDR1 LNHDA and CDR2 SQIVND (reference sequence). The CDR3 length is 18 residues. The J segment lost 0 bases and the V segment lost 4 bases, leaving 11 bases of the junction unmatched. Here the CDR3 reads CASSNMVGTATTNEKLFF. The CDR3 DNA is TGTGCCAGTAGTAATATGGTGGGGACAGCAACAACTAATGAAAAACTGTTTTTT.

The chain carries TRBV6-5 and TRBJ1-1; 9 positions match TRBD1. Germline V gene sequence: CDR1 MNHEY, CDR2 SVGAGI. The CDR3 sequence is 14 residues long. V gave up 5 bases and J gave up 7 bases; unmatched junction bases: 8. The CDR3 reads CASSLDRGANEAFF. Here the CDR3 DNA reads TGTGCCAGCAGTCTAGACAGGGGGGCGAATGAAGCTTTCTTT.

The rearrangement joins TRBV24-1 to TRBJ2-1, with D hard to call. The CDR3 spans 15 residues. Trimming stripped 4 bases from V and 3 bases from J, with 12 bases between. Germline CDR1 reads KGHDR; CDR2 reads SFDVKD. The DNA for the CDR3 is TGTGCCACCAGTGACCAAAACTACGACTACAATGAGCAGTTCTTC. Translation: CATSDQNYDYNEQFF.

This rearrangement joins TRBV7-3 to TRBJ2-7; TRBD2 agrees at 8 bases. CDR3 size: 15 residues. CDR1 is SGHTA and CDR2 is FQGTGA in the germline V gene. V was clipped by 2 bases and J by 4 bases; unmatched bases: 7. The CDR3 DNA follows: TGTGCCAGCAGCTTAGGTCCAGCGGGGGTTTACGAGCAGTACTTC. Encoded protein: CASSLGPAGVYEQYF.

J is TRBJ1-1 and V is TRBV10-3, with 8 bases lining up with TRBD1. V was clipped by 10 bases and J by 4 bases; unmatched bases: 14. Germline CDR1 is ENHRY and CDR2 is SYGVKD. This CDR3 region has 15 residues. CDR3 DNA: TGTGCCAGTTTCAGGGGGCAGACGGGAGGCACTGAAGCTTTCTTT. The encoded protein is CASFRGQTGGTEAFF.

Concerning this clone itself: Distinct nucleotide sequences in the sample also encode this CDR3. The chain employs TRBV11-3 and TRBJ2-3; D is unresolved. With 1 base removed from V and 4 bases from J, the gap between germline ends came to 6 bases. This CDR3 is built from 13 residues. Germline CDR1 reads SGHNT; CDR2 reads YENEEA. CDR3 nucleotide sequence: TGTGCCAGCAGCTTAGGTTGGTCAGATACGCAGTATTTT. Translated: CASSLGWSDTQYF.

This rearrangement joins TRBV19 to TRBJ1-1; 8 nucleotides agree with TRBD1. The trim removed 5 bases at V and 1 base at J, leaving 6 bases unmatched. The germline CDR1 and CDR2 sequences are LNHDA and SQIVND (reference sequence). The CDR3 is made up of 15 amino acids. The CDR3 is CASSPDREANTEAFF. CDR3 coding DNA: TGTGCCAGTAGTCCGGACAGGGAGGCGAACACTGAAGCTTTCTTT.

J is TRBJ1-2 and V is TRBV2; weak D call: TRBD1 (5 bases). The V and J ends lost 4 bases and 9 bases respectively, with 12 bases between them. The CDR3 is made up of 12 amino acids. Per germline, CDR1 SNHLY and CDR2 FYNNEI. The CDR3 sequence is CASSGQGRSYTF. CDR3 bases: TGTGCCAGCAGTGGGCAGGGAAGAAGCTACACCTTC.

The chain recombines TRBV5-7 with TRBJ1-1; D ambiguous. TRBV5-7 carries the ORF label, with uncertain function. Trimming removed 4 bases at V and 0 bases at J, with 25 bases between. There are 19 residues in the CDR3. CDR3 in DNA: TGTGCCAGCAGCCGAGCGCGCGGACGGCCCAGCGGAATGAACACTGAAGCTTTCTTT. This codes for CASSRARGRPSGMNTEAFF.

The V gene is TRBV30, the J gene TRBJ2-3; 9 bases fit TRBD2. Germline V gene data show CDR1 as GTSNPN and CDR2 as SVGIG (reference sequence). The CDR3 is made up of 16 amino acids. V lost 7 bases to trimming and J lost 0 bases; unmatched junction nucleotides: 11. The CDR3 here is CAFGASGTTSTDTQYF. In nucleotides, the CDR3 is TGTGCCTTTGGGGCTAGCGGGACTACTAGCACAGATACGCAGTATTTT.

The chain employs TRBV28 and TRBJ1-1; D is uncertain. Trimming removed 6 bases at V and 1 base at J, with 9 bases between. The CDR3 sequence is 13 residues long. CDR1 is MDHEN, CDR2 SYDVKM, per germline. The CDR3 protein is CASSRLRNTEAFF. CDR3 bases: TGTGCCAGCAGCCGTTTGAGGAACACTGAAGCTTTCTTT.

This clone has only a few counts. The chain links TRBV5-8 to TRBJ1-5; 7 bases line up with TRBD1. With V trimmed by 4 bases and J by 2 bases, 6 bases remained unmatched. The CDR3 loop spans 15 amino acids. Germline CDR1 SGHTS, CDR2 YDEGEE. The CDR3 coding sequence is TGTGCCAGCAGCCTTCAGGGGGGTGGCAATCAGCCCCAGCATTTT. Translated, it gives CASSLQGGGNQPQHF. The full variable domain, its missing parts supplied by reference TRBV5-8 and TRBJ1-5, is EAGVTQSPTHLIKTRGQQATLRCSPISGHTSVYWYQQALGLGLQFLLWYDEGEERNRGNFPPRFSGRQFPNYSSELNVNALELEDSALYLCASSLQGGGNQPQHFGDGTRLSIL.

The genes are TRBV3-1 (or the pseudogene TRBV3-2) and TRBJ1-4, with TRBD1 identical over 7 bases. The CDR3 runs 15 residues. Germline V CDR1 and CDR2: LGHDT, YNNKEL (reference sequence). V lost 3 bases, J lost 8 bases, and 9 bases stayed unmatched. The CDR3 protein is CASSHRQGSLEKLFF. The CDR3 region has the DNA TGTGCCAGCAGCCACCGACAGGGAAGTTTAGAAAAACTGTTTTTT.

The V gene is TRBV9, the J gene TRBJ1-6; TRBD1 is a possible D gene (6 bases). Per the germline V gene, CDR1 is SGDLS and CDR2 is YYNGEE. This CDR3 spans 14 amino acids. Trimming removed 2 bases at V and 14 bases at J, with 17 bases between. The CDR3, as DNA: TGTGCCAGCAGCGTTGCGGGGACACCGGGGGCCCTCCACTTT. Translation: CASSVAGTPGALHF.

The chain has TRBV30 and TRBJ1-1; D ambiguous. This CDR3 has 11 amino acids. CDR1 and CDR2 (germline): GTSNPN, SVGIG (reference sequence). CDR3 sequence reads: CGGQENTEAFF. The CDR3 DNA reads as TGTGGAGGCCAGGAGAACACTGAAGCTTTCTTT. Supplemented by reference TRBV30 and TRBJ1-1, the full variable domain reads SQTIHQWPATLVQPVGSPLSLECTVEGTSNPNLYWYRQAAGRGLQLLFYSVGIGQISSEVPQNLSASRPQDRQFILSSKKLLLSDSGFYLCGGQENTEAFFGQGTRLTVV.

The chain couples TRBV10-3 to TRBJ1-5, with TRBD1 matching over 12 bases. The V gene's germline CDR1 is ENHRY and CDR2 SYGVKD. CDR3 size: 16 residues. Germline trimming cut 8 bases from V and 6 bases from J; bases unmatched to any gene: 11. The CDR3 coding sequence is TGTGCCATCGGAACCGGGACAGGGGGCTTCGGTCAGCCCCAGCATTTT. Its translation: CAIGTGTGGFGQPQHF.

This clone was seen only once. The gene calls are TRBV4-1 and TRBJ2-1; no reliable D call. V was trimmed by 7 bases and J by 3 bases, leaving 19 bases between them. The V gene's germline CDR1 is MGHRA and CDR2 YSYEKL. The CDR3 runs 16 residues. CDR3 sequence (DNA): TGCGCCAGCACCCGAGATAGTGGGAACTACTACAATGAGCAGTTCTTC. It codes for CASTRDSGNYYNEQFF.

V is TRBV29-1 and J is TRBJ2-3; possibly TRBD1 or TRBD2 for D (7 bases each). Germline CDR1 SQVTM, CDR2 ANQGSEA. V shed 7 bases and J shed 4 bases, with 15 bases lying between them. The length of the CDR3 is 13 residues. This chain's CDR3 is CSARQGGADTQYF. CDR3 nucleotide sequence: TGCAGCGCCCGGCAGGGGGGGGCAGATACGCAGTATTTT.

The chain carries TRBV29-1 and TRBJ2-1; D gene ambiguous. The CDR3 sequence is 15 residues long. V was trimmed by 1 base and J by 8 bases, leaving 18 bases between them. Germline values: CDR1 SQVTM, CDR2 ANQGSEA. CDR3 in DNA: TGCAGCGTTGAAGGCTCCCTCTACGAAATCGATGAGCAGTTCTTC. Its protein is CSVEGSLYEIDEQFF.